This is a list of T cell receptor beta chains from one sample in a study of shared clonotypes between healthy human individuals. Clones were sequenced by immunoSEQ multiplex PCR, and TCRdb holds only the in-frame ones, with some missing. The sample records some 1,400,000 clones, more than 95% being singletons. Sequences were obtained from naive CD4+ T cells sorted from blood. These receptors were taken from a man aged 30 to 39 in good health. CDR3s include the opening cysteine and the closing phenylalanine or tryptophan. The D gene is left open where the match is weak. Not all rows give a size; the values are once, few, many and, for expanded clones, a class.

D,V,J,size,DNA,CDR3
.,TRBV5-4,TRBJ2-3,.,TGTGCCAGCAGCCCCGTAGGCACAGATACGCAGTATTTT,CASSPVGTDTQYF
.,TRBV11-2,TRBJ2-7,.,TGTGCCAGCAGACTATTTCGGGGGGCGCGCTCCTACGAGCAGTACTTC,CASRLFRGARSYEQYF
.,TRBV19,TRBJ1-2,once,TGTGCCAGTAGTGCAGTCAGCCTCTATGGCTACACCTTC,CASSAVSLYGYTF
.,TRBV2,TRBJ2-1,.,TGTGCCAGCAGTGACTTGCGGGGAGACGAGCAGTTCTTC,CASSDLRGDEQFF
.,TRBV5-1,TRBJ2-7,once,TGCGCCAGCAGCTTGACGGGAGTATCCTACGAGCAGTACTTC,CASSLTGVSYEQYF
.,TRBV20-1,TRBJ1-1,.,TGCAGTGCCTGGTCCGACACTGAAGCTTTCTTT,CSAWSDTEAFF
TRBD1,TRBV18,TRBJ2-7,.,TGTGCCAGCTCACCTGGACAGGGGGGGTACTACGAGCAGTACTTC,CASSPGQGGYYEQYF
TRBD1,TRBV28,TRBJ1-4,.,TGTGCCAGCAGCCCAGGGGGCAGGAATGAAAAACTGTTTTTT,CASSPGGRNEKLFF
.,TRBV5-1,TRBJ2-3,.,TGCGCCAGCAGCTTGGAAAGCCGCACAGATACGCAGTATTTT,CASSLESRTDTQYF
TRBD1,TRBV25-1,TRBJ2-7,.,TGTGCCAGCAGTGAGTTTAGTTGGACAGGGAGTCCCTACGAGCAGTACTTC,CASSEFSWTGSPYEQYF
.,TRBV28,TRBJ2-1,.,TGTGCCAGCAGTCTGTGGGACAACAATGAGCAGTTCTTC,CASSLWDNNEQFF
.,TRBV19,TRBJ1-3,.,TGTGCCAGTTTCAAGCTGAACTCTGGAAACACCATATATTTT,CASFKLNSGNTIYF
TRBD2,TRBV10-1,TRBJ2-2,few,TGCGCCAGCAGTGAGCAACTAGCGGGTTCGGAGCTGTTTTTT,CASSEQLAGSELFF
TRBD2,TRBV29-1,TRBJ2-1,.,TGCAGCGTTGAAGATCGGGGTAGCGGGTACAATGAGCAGTTCTTC,CSVEDRGSGYNEQFF
.,TRBV29-1,TRBJ2-1,.,TGCAGCGTTGGGAGGGGCGGTGAGCAGTTCTTC,CSVGRGGEQFF
.,TRBV5-1,TRBJ2-7,.,TGCGCCAGCAGCCTCCAACAAGGGGGTCTCTCCTACGAGCAGTACTTC,CASSLQQGGLSYEQYF
.,TRBV4-1,TRBJ1-1,.,TGCGCCAGCAGCTCGGGAGTGGTAGGGAACACTGAAGCTTTCTTT,CASSSGVVGNTEAFF
.,TRBV20-1,TRBJ2-5,.,TGCAGTGCCGCGATAGGAGAGACCCAGTACTTC,CSAAIGETQYF
TRBD1,TRBV9,TRBJ2-3,.,TGTGCCAGCAGCGTAGGGACAGGGACGCCAGATACGCAGTATTTT,CASSVGTGTPDTQYF
.,TRBV5-6,TRBJ2-7,.,TGTGCCAGCAGCTTCCCCGAGCCGAGCTCCTACGAGCAGTACTTC,CASSFPEPSSYEQYF
.,TRBV2,TRBJ2-7,.,TGTGCCAGCAGCGTCAAGGAAGGGGTCGGGCAGCAGTACTTC,CASSVKEGVGQQYF
.,TRBV5-1,TRBJ1-3,.,TGCGCCAGCAGCTTCGGCTCGCAAGGAAACACCATATATTTT,CASSFGSQGNTIYF
.,TRBV27,TRBJ1-1,once,TGTGCCAGCAGTTACCAGGGTATGGGGAACACTGAAGCTTTCTTT,CASSYQGMGNTEAFF
.,TRBV28,TRBJ2-1,.,TGTGCCAGCAGTTTAGGGGCGGGCAATGAGCAGTTCTTC,CASSLGAGNEQFF
.,TRBV18,TRBJ1-1,.,TGTGCCAGCTCACAGGGCGAAGCTTTCTTT,CASSQGEAFF
.,TRBV11-2,TRBJ2-3,.,TGTGCCAGCAGCTATACCGGGGTGCGGGGCCACAGATACGCAGTATTT,CASSYTGVRGHRYAVF
.,TRBV7-6,TRBJ2-5,.,TGTGCCAGCAGCCCATATAGCGGCAACTTGGAGACCCAGTACTTC,CASSPYSGNLETQYF
TRBD2,TRBV5-1,TRBJ2-5,.,TGCGCCAGCAGCTTTTCCGGGACTAGCGAAGAGACCCAGTACTTC,CASSFSGTSEETQYF
.,TRBV11-3,TRBJ1-1,.,TGTGCCAGCAGCTTAGTTTCGCCAGGTCGAGACACTGAAGCTTTCTTT,CASSLVSPGRDTEAFF
TRBD1,TRBV15,TRBJ2-1,.,TGTGCCACCAGCGCGACCGGGACAGCGTACAATGAGCAGTTCTTC,CATSATGTAYNEQFF
TRBD2,TRBV27,TRBJ2-7,.,TGTGCCATCTGGGGGGGGACGAGCTCCTACGAGCAGTACTTC,CAIWGGTSSYEQYF
.,TRBV5-8,TRBJ2-7,once,TGTGCCAGCAGCTTGGAGGGGGGCCGCGAGCAGTACTTC,CASSLEGGREQYF
TRBD1,TRBV5-4,TRBJ1-2,once,TGTGCCAGCAGCCAGGACAGGGTAGGAGGCTACACCTTC,CASSQDRVGGYTF
.,TRBV28,TRBJ2-1,.,TGTGCCGCAGGGGAATCCTCCAATGAGCAGTTCTTC,CAAGESSNEQFF
.,TRBV6-5,TRBJ2-7,.,TGTGCCAGCAGTTACTCGCTCGGAGGCTCCTACGAGCAGTACTTC,CASSYSLGGSYEQYF
TRBD1,TRBV5-6,TRBJ1-5,.,TGTGCCAGCAGTGCCGACAGGGGGTTAATTCAGCCCCAGCATTTT,CASSADRGLIQPQHF
TRBD2,TRBV5-1,TRBJ2-5,.,TGCGCCAGCAGCCACGGGAGGGAGTTAGGTGAGACCCAGTACTTC,CASSHGRELGETQYF
.,TRBV10-3,TRBJ1-4,.,TGTGCCATCAGTGGGTCTAGCGAAAAACTGTTTTTT,CAISGSSEKLFF
.,TRBV27,TRBJ2-4,.,TGTGCCAGCAGTCCCCGGGACCCATATCCCCCATTTCAGTACTTC,CASSPRDPYPPFQYF
.,TRBV11-2,TRBJ2-7,.,TGTGCCAGCAGCCCCCCGGGAGCGAGGGTCGAGCAGTACTTC,CASSPPGARVEQYF
.,TRBV7-9,TRBJ2-7,.,TGTGCCAGCTCAGGGTCCCGAGGGTCCTACGAGCAGTACTTC,CASSGSRGSYEQYF
TRBD2,TRBV19,TRBJ2-1,.,TGTGCCAGTATAGGTCTAGCGGGAGCTCTAGAGCAGTTCTTC,CASIGLAGALEQFF
.,TRBV11-2,TRBJ1-1,.,TGTGCCAGCAGCTTACGGGGGGGCCGGAACACTGAAGCTTTCTTT,CASSLRGGRNTEAFF
TRBD2,TRBV7-3,TRBJ2-2,.,TGTGCCAGCAGTCCAAGGACTAGATCCCCGAACACCGGGGAGCTGTTTTTT,CASSPRTRSPNTGELFF
.,TRBV28,TRBJ1-2,.,TGTGCCAGCAGACCAGTCGGGATTTACTATGGCTACACCTTC,CASRPVGIYYGYTF
TRBD1,TRBV5-8,TRBJ1-5,once,TGTGCCAGCAGCTTGGAGGGGGCGAGCAATCAGCCCCAGCATTTT,CASSLEGASNQPQHF
.,TRBV4-2,TRBJ2-7,.,TGTGCCAGCAGCCAAGACATCCTCTTCGACTCCAGCTACGAGCAGTACTTC,CASSQDILFDSSYEQYF
TRBD1,TRBV7-9,TRBJ2-1,.,TGTGCCAGCAGGCAAAGGACAGGGCCTTGGTATGGTTCCAATGAGCAGTTCTTC,CASRQRTGPWYGSNEQFF